Listed below are T cell receptor beta chains from one sample, sequenced in a study of T-cell memory formation after mild COVID-19. TCRdb redid the calling of the 5' RACE reads with MiXCR, one entry per CDR3 protein. The table records about 350,000 distinct CDR3 sequences, roughly 14% of them present only once. The sequenced sample consisted of PBMCs or a T cell subset sorted from them (not recorded which). Source of these receptors: a man aged 18 to 30 who had mild COVID-19 (a few samples of this study predate the infection). Cell type and time point are not known. The CDR3 runs from the conserved cysteine through the conserved F or W. The D gene is left open where the match is weak. Where a row states a size, it is once, few, many or the class of an expanded clone; other rows omit it.

clone_size j_call v_call d_call cdr3_nt cdr3_aa
few TRBJ1-5 TRBV20-1 NA TGCAGTGCTAGAGCCGGGGATCAGCCCCAGCATTTT CSARAGDQPQHF
NA TRBJ1-4 TRBV29-1 NA TGCAGCGTTGAAGGGACAGCAAATGAAAAACTGTTTTTT CSVEGTANEKLFF
NA TRBJ2-3 TRBV2 NA TGTGCCAGCAGGGGACTCTCAGATACGCAGTATTTT CASRGLSDTQYF
NA TRBJ2-3 TRBV20-1 TRBD2 TGCAGTGCTAGAGATTCAGGCGGGGGGGCGGGGACGCAGTATTTT CSARDSGGGAGTQYF
NA TRBJ1-2 TRBV5-1 TRBD1 TGCGCCAGCAGCCTGGGGACAGGGAATTACTATGGCTACACCTTC CASSLGTGNYYGYTF
NA TRBJ1-6 TRBV28 NA TGTGCCAGCAGCCCGTACCCGCTCTCCTATAATTCACCCCTCCACTTT CASSPYPLSYNSPLHF
NA TRBJ2-5 TRBV11-2 NA TGTGCCAGCAGCTTATTAGGGGGGGGTCCCCAAGAGACCCAGTACTTC CASSLLGGGPQETQYF
NA TRBJ2-1 TRBV20-1 TRBD1 TGCAGTGCCCCAGACAGGGTGAATGAGCAGTTCTTC CSAPDRVNEQFF
NA TRBJ2-7 TRBV5-1 TRBD2 TGCGCCAGCAGCCCCGGGGGGGCGAGCGAGCAGTACTTC CASSPGGASEQYF
NA TRBJ2-5 TRBV3-1 NA TGTGCCAGCAGCCAACTAGGAGGGCAGGCTCTGCAAGAGACCCAGTACTTC CASSQLGGQALQETQYF
few TRBJ2-1 TRBV7-9 NA TGTGCCAGCAGCTTAATCGGTCCGGCTAATACCTACAATGAGCAGTTCTTC CASSLIGPANTYNEQFF
once TRBJ2-7 TRBV20-1 TRBD2 TGCAGTGCTAGCGGCGGGACTAAAGAGCAGTACTTC CSASGGTKEQYF
NA TRBJ2-5 TRBV29-1 TRBD2 TGCAGCGTTGGGGGTAGCGGGGGTTCTCCGGTTGAGACCCAGTACTTC CSVGGSGGSPVETQYF
NA TRBJ2-3 TRBV5-1 TRBD1 TGCGCCAGCAGCTTGGTAGCCGCTCTTTGGACAGGCAGCACAGATACGCAGTATTTT CASSLVAALWTGSTDTQYF
few TRBJ2-1 TRBV11-2 NA TGTGCCAGCAGCCCAGGTTTCTCCTACAATGAGCAGTTCTTC CASSPGFSYNEQFF
many TRBJ2-1 TRBV7-2 NA TGTGCCAGCAGCTTTGGCGGGGCCCGCTCCTACAATGAGCAGTTCTTC CASSFGGARSYNEQFF
NA TRBJ1-1 TRBV5-1 NA TGCGCCAGCAGCTTGGCTTTCAGGGGCTCGGGGTACACTGAAGCTTTCTTT CASSLAFRGSGYTEAFF
NA TRBJ2-7 TRBV5-4 TRBD2 TGTGCCAGCAGCGGAGCGGGGGGAGGCTACGAGCAGTACTTC CASSGAGGGYEQYF
many TRBJ1-5 TRBV12-3/TRBV12-4 TRBD1 TGTGCCAGCAGCCCAGGGGGTAGCAATCAGCCCCAGCATTTT CASSPGGSNQPQHF
many TRBJ1-1 TRBV6-5 NA TGTGCCAGCAGTTATTTTCGTGGGGGTGAAGCTTTCTTT CASSYFRGGEAFF
few TRBJ2-1 TRBV29-1 NA TGCAGCGTTGGACACAATGAGCAGTTCTTC CSVGHNEQFF
NA TRBJ2-3 TRBV29-1 NA TGCAGCGTTGAATGGGGGACCACAGATACGCAGTATTTT CSVEWGTTDTQYF
few TRBJ2-5 TRBV7-3 NA TGTGCCAGCAGCATGGGATCACGGACGGTGGAGACCCAGTACTTC CASSMGSRTVETQYF
few TRBJ1-3 TRBV18 NA TGTGCCAGCTCACCGTCGGGGGAAACTGGAAACACCATATATTTT CASSPSGETGNTIYF
few TRBJ1-5 TRBV6-6 NA TGTGCCAGCGGAAACCCGAGGGAGCCCCAGCATTTT CASGNPREPQHF
NA TRBJ2-2 TRBV5-1 NA TGCGCCAGCAGCCCAGGGACCCAGAACACCGGGGAGCTGTTTTTT CASSPGTQNTGELFF
NA TRBJ1-6 TRBV27 NA TGTGCCAGCAGTTTATTGAACTCACACCTCCACTTT CASSLLNSHLHF
few TRBJ2-1 TRBV6-5 TRBD2 TGTGCCAGCAGTTACTCTTCCGCTAGCGGGAACAATGAGCAGTTCTTC CASSYSSASGNNEQFF
many TRBJ1-6 TRBV11-2 NA TGTGCCAGCAGCTTAGGAATGAATAATTCACCCCTCCACTTT CASSLGMNNSPLHF
NA TRBJ2-5 TRBV5-1 TRBD2 TGCACCAGCAGCCGGAGAAGAGCGGGGGAGACCCAGTACTTC CTSSRRRAGETQYF
few TRBJ2-5 TRBV7-8 TRBD2 TGTGCCAGCAGCTCATGGGGAGTTTCGGGGGGAGAGACCCAGTACTTC CASSSWGVSGGETQYF
NA TRBJ2-7 TRBV9 TRBD2 TGTGCCAGCAGCGCAGGGCGGACTAGGGCCTACGAGCAGTACTTC CASSAGRTRAYEQYF
NA TRBJ1-5 TRBV12-3/TRBV12-4 NA TGTGCCAGCAGTTTAGACAGGGCGGGTCAGCCCCAGCATTTT CASSLDRAGQPQHF
few TRBJ2-1 TRBV11-2 NA TGTGCCAGCAGCTTGGGCTTTAACAATGAGCAGTTCTTC CASSLGFNNEQFF
many TRBJ1-3 TRBV12-3/TRBV12-4 NA TGTGCCAGCTCGGAGACCTGGACGGAAAACACCATATATTTT CASSETWTENTIYF
few TRBJ2-5 TRBV7-9 NA TGTGCCAGCAGCTTAGCCAGGACCTGGGGAGAGACCCAGTACTTC CASSLARTWGETQYF
many TRBJ2-1 TRBV5-1 NA TGCGCCAGCTCGACTGACTACAATGAGCAGTTCTTC CASSTDYNEQFF
few TRBJ2-1 TRBV4-3 NA TGCGCCAGCAGCCAAGACGGAAGTTTCTCCTCCTACAATGAGCAGTTCTTC CASSQDGSFSSYNEQFF
NA TRBJ1-1 TRBV5-1 NA TGCGCCAGCAGCTCCAATGTACCACCGAACACTGAAGCTTTCTTT CASSSNVPPNTEAFF
NA TRBJ2-3 TRBV15 NA TGTGCCACCAGTCCGGGACTTCTTCGCACAGATACGCAGTATTTT CATSPGLLRTDTQYF
NA TRBJ2-1 TRBV7-2 TRBD1 TGTGCCAGCAGCGAGTTAGGGGGAAGGGGACAGGGTTACAATGAGCAGTTCTTC CASSELGGRGQGYNEQFF
few TRBJ2-6 TRBV7-9 NA TGTGCCAGCAGCCCGGGCCCTAAGGGGGCCAACGTCCTGACTTTC CASSPGPKGANVLTF
NA TRBJ1-4 TRBV6-9 NA TGTGCCAGCAGACCTGGATATGAAAAACTGTTTTTT CASRPGYEKLFF
NA TRBJ1-1 TRBV7-6 NA TGTGCCAGCAGCGGGGGCAGTGGCCTCACTGAAGCTTTCTTT CASSGGSGLTEAFF
NA TRBJ2-3 TRBV5-1 TRBD2 TGCGCCAGCAGACTGGTGAGCGGGGGGTCTGATACGCAGTATTTT CASRLVSGGSDTQYF
NA TRBJ2-1 TRBV5-5 NA TGTGCCAGCAGCCCTGGGGCGGAGTCCTACAATGAGCAGTTCTTC CASSPGAESYNEQFF
few TRBJ1-2 TRBV5-1 NA TGCGCCAGCAGCTTCGGGTCTGTGGAGGGCTACACCTTC CASSFGSVEGYTF
NA TRBJ1-1 TRBV9 NA TGTGCCAGCAGCGTAGGGGGGGATAGCACTGAAGCTTTCTTT CASSVGGDSTEAFF
few TRBJ2-5 TRBV6-5 TRBD2 TGTGCCAGCAGTTATGGACTAGCGGGGGGGAGCGAGACCCAGTACTTC CASSYGLAGGSETQYF
many TRBJ2-3 TRBV4-2 TRBD2 TGTGCCAGCAGCCAAGAAGCGACTAGCGGGGGCCCAGATACGCAGTATTTT CASSQEATSGGPDTQYF
few TRBJ2-2 TRBV5-4 NA TGTGCCAGCAGCTTGATACCCACCGGGGAGCTGTTTTTT CASSLIPTGELFF
NA TRBJ2-7 TRBV4-2 TRBD2 TGTGCCAGCAGCCAAGAGGGTGGCGGGGGCTCCTACGAGCAGTACTTC CASSQEGGGGSYEQYF
few TRBJ2-1 TRBV7-8 NA TGTGCCAGCACGATAAAGATTCGGAATGAGCAGTTCTTC CASTIKIRNEQFF
many TRBJ1-2 TRBV5-1 TRBD1 TGCGCCAGCAGCTTGGTTGCCGGACAGGGTTATAGTGGCTACACCTTC CASSLVAGQGYSGYTF
NA TRBJ2-7 TRBV5-1 TRBD1 TGCGCCAGCTCCTGGACAGGGTCATACGAGCAGTACTTC CASSWTGSYEQYF
NA TRBJ2-2 TRBV4-3 NA TGCGCCAGAAGTCCTACAGGGTTACCCACCGGGGAGCTGTTTTTT CARSPTGLPTGELFF
NA TRBJ1-1 TRBV6-6 NA TGTGCCAGCAGTACCGCTGGGGGGGGGACTGAAGCTTTCTTT CASSTAGGGTEAFF
many TRBJ1-5 TRBV5-6 TRBD1 TGTGCCAGCAGCCTAAAACCGGGACAGGGGGCCCATCAGCCCCAGCATTTT CASSLKPGQGAHQPQHF
many TRBJ2-3 TRBV9 NA TGTGCCAGCAGCCCCACCGGGGCGATCACAGATACGCAGTATTTT CASSPTGAITDTQYF
few TRBJ2-3 TRBV24-1 NA TGTGCCACCAGTGATCCTGGGCGCGCAGATACGCAGTATTTT CATSDPGRADTQYF